There are a few counts of the clone carrying this TCR beta chain. The antigen is unknown. Unmatched junction bases numbered 7, after V lost 0 bases and J lost 5 bases. The CDR3 runs 16 residues. Looked up from germline, CDR1 is KGHDR and CDR2 is SFDVKD. This sample was taken from a study of spatial heterogeneity in lung cancer. Study-wide context: The follow-up PBMC samples were sequenced whenever they were available. The median time to follow-up was about two years after resection. Each unique TCR and UMI combination was seen more than ten times on average in raw reads.

Time point in this sample: blood at routine non-recurrence follow-up after resection. Whole RNA obtained from tumor, nontumor lung or frozen PBMC underwent sequencing without sorting. Findings of the study overall: At tumor resection, ubiquitous expanded TCRs were detected in blood more often than later.

One entry per CDR3 protein, called by TCRdb with MiXCR from the 5' RACE reads. The sample includes 85,000 to 100,000 distinct CDR3 sequences, roughly a fifth seen only once; the top ten take 21%. The sample in question was PBMCs, obtained at follow-up. This sequence was found in a male donor with early-stage non-small cell lung cancer. The chain couples TRBV24-1 to TRBJ2-5; 8 bases line up with TRBD1. Written as DNA, the CDR3 is TGTGCCACCAGTGATTTGCCAGGACAGGGAGGTGAGACCCAGTACTTC. Its translation: CATSDLPGQGGETQYF.